One and the same sample provided the 5 T cell receptor beta chains below, sequenced in a study of T cell responses to AZD1222 COVID-19 vaccine. Data came from immunoSEQ multiplex PCR; TCRdb stores just in-frame clones and leaves some out. There are tens of thousands of clones in the sample; around 90% occur only once, and roughly 1.3% lies in the top ten. The sample here was peripheral blood, taken 28 days after the second AZD1222 dose. The receptor source for this set is an adult who received the AZD1222 COVID-19 vaccine.

This clone appeared a few times. The genes are TRBV7-2 and TRBJ2-7, with 9 nucleotides matching TRBD2. V dropped 2 bases and J dropped 3; count of bases not matched to a gene: 2. This CDR3 comprises 14 residues. Germline-derived CDR1 and CDR2 are SGHTA and FQGNSA. The CDR3 loop reads CASSLLAGNYEQYF. In nucleotides, the CDR3 is TGTGCCAGCAGCTTACTAGCGGGGAACTACGAGCAGTACTTC. The variable domain in full, completed from reference TRBV7-2 and TRBJ2-7, reads GAGVSQSPSNKVTEKGKDVELRCDPISGHTALYWYRQSLGQGLEFLIYFQGNSAPDKSGLPSDRFSAERTGGSVSTLTIQRTQQEDSAVYLCASSLLAGNYEQYFGPGTRLTVT.

The V call is TRBV7-6, the J call TRBJ1-3; unclear D gene. V was cut by 2 bases and J by 0 bases, with 8 bases left in between. The CDR3 is made up of 15 amino acids. Germline V CDR1 and CDR2: SGHVS, FNYEAQ. CDR3 sequence reads: CASSLSQSSGNTIYF. Here the CDR3 DNA reads TGTGCCAGCAGCTTAAGTCAGAGCTCTGGAAACACCATATATTTT. The full variable domain, in which reference TRBV7-6 and TRBJ1-3 provide the parts outside the CDR3, is GAGVSQSPRYKVTKRGQDVALRCDPISGHVSLYWYRQALGQGPEFLTYFNYEAQQDKSGLPNDRFSAERPEGSISTLTIQRTEQRDSAMYRCASSLSQSSGNTIYFGEGSWLTVV.

Comments on this clone: An end of the junction does not agree with germline; a read error may underlie this. The chain has TRBV7-7 and TRBJ2-7; 13 bases agree with TRBD2. CDR1 SSHAT and CDR2 FNYEAQ come from the germline V gene (reference sequence). The CDR3 sequence is 15 residues long. This CDR3 reads CASSAGTSGTYEQYF. The CDR3 DNA sequence: TGTGCTAGCAGCGCTGGGACTAGCGGGACCTACGAGCAGTACTTC.

The chain has TRBV19 and TRBJ2-1, with 7 nucleotides matching TRBD2. Germline CDR1 and CDR2: LNHDA and SQIVND (reference sequence). CDR3 length equals 13 residues. V was pared by 7 bases and J by 6 bases, with 6 bases of the junction left unmatched. The CDR3 region has the DNA TGTGCCAGTAACGGGGGAGGGCCCAATGAGCAGTTCTTC. Translating gives CASNGGGPNEQFF.

The DNA for the CDR3 is TGTGCCAGCAGCGTGGGACGGGGTCAGCCCCAGCATTTT. It specifies CASSVGRGQPQHF. The rearrangement links TRBV5-8 to TRBJ1-5, with D maybe TRBD1 (5 bases). There are 13 residues in the CDR3. Germline loops: CDR1 SGHTS, CDR2 YDEGEE. The V gene lost 4 bases and the J gene lost 6 bases, with 11 bases spanning the gap. The whole variable domain, filled in from reference TRBV5-8 and TRBJ1-5, reads EAGVTQSPTHLIKTRGQQATLRCSPISGHTSVYWYQQALGLGLQFLLWYDEGEERNRGNFPPRFSGRQFPNYSSELNVNALELEDSALYLCASSVGRGQPQHFGDGTRLSIL.